Listed below are T cell receptor beta chains from one sample, sequenced in a study of spatial heterogeneity in lung cancer. TCRdb recomputed calls from the 5' RACE reads with MiXCR, one row per CDR3 protein. The data show tens of thousands of distinct CDR3 sequences, roughly 13% seen once. The sample here was PBMCs, taken at surgery. These receptors were obtained from a male donor with early-stage non-small cell lung cancer. Both conserved end residues are part of each CDR3. A D gene is named only where the DNA matches it firmly. Expanded clones get a size class; other rows say once, few or many, or leave the size out.

cdr3_length,v_call,d_call,clone_size,j_call,cdr3_nt,cdr3_aa
12,TRBV5-1,TRBD1,few,TRBJ1-2,TGCGCCAGCAGTCTACAGGGGAATGGCTACACCTTC,CASSLQGNGYTF
13,TRBV3-1,.,.,TRBJ1-1,TGTGCCAGCAGAGCGGACGTCGGCACTGAAGCTTTCTTT,CASRADVGTEAFF
11,TRBV6-6,.,many,TRBJ2-7,TGTGCCAGCAGGGGAGGCTACGAGCAGTACTTC,CASRGGYEQYF
13,TRBV5-4,.,.,TRBJ1-4,TGTGCCAGCAGCGCTGCAACTAATGAAAAACTGTTTTTT,CASSAATNEKLFF
17,TRBV13,.,many,TRBJ2-2,TGTGCCAGCAGCTTGAGGTACCTTGCGGAGAACACCGGGGAGCTGTTTTTT,CASSLRYLAENTGELFF
14,TRBV10-3,.,few,TRBJ2-7,TGTGCCATCAGGAAGGAGGGGAGCTCCTACGAGCAGTACTTC,CAIRKEGSSYEQYF
17,TRBV5-1,TRBD2,many,TRBJ2-3,TGCGCCAGCAGCCGCCAACTAGCGGGGGGGCCTACGGATACGCAGTATTTT,CASSRQLAGGPTDTQYF
13,TRBV7-9,.,once,TRBJ1-5,TGTGCCAGCAGCTTAAGTGTCAATCAGCCCCAGCATTTT,CASSLSVNQPQHF
16,TRBV28,.,.,TRBJ2-3,TGTGCCAGCAGGCTATGGAGGACCAGGAGGGTAGATACGCAGTATTTT,CASRLWRTRRVDTQYF
14,TRBV14,.,once,TRBJ1-1,TGTGCCAGCAGCCAACCAGGGTCGGGCGCTGAAGCTTTCTTT,CASSQPGSGAEAFF
15,TRBV28,TRBD1,.,TRBJ1-4,TGTGCCAGCAGAGAACAGGGGGCAACTAATGAAAAACTGTTTTTT,CASREQGATNEKLFF
14,TRBV7-2,.,.,TRBJ2-1,TGTGCCAGCAGCCTCGCTAGCAGATACAATGAGCAGTTCTTC,CASSLASRYNEQFF
14,TRBV7-9,.,few,TRBJ2-1,TGTGCCAGCAGTTTCGACAGCTCCTACAATGAGCAGTTCTTC,CASSFDSSYNEQFF
13,TRBV20-1,.,few,TRBJ2-5,TGCAGTGCTAGTTCCGGTTCTCGGGAGACCCAGTACTTC,CSASSGSRETQYF